A single sample gave rise to the 30 T cell receptor beta chains below, sequenced in a study of response to subunit inactivated influenza vaccine. TCRdb reprocessed the RT-PCR reads via MiXCR and lists one record per CDR3 protein. The sample yields about 480,000 distinct CDR3 sequences, about 25% seen once. Specimen: CD4+ T cells sorted from PBMCs, collected 5 days after vaccination. These receptor sequences come from a man aged 50-60 years who received an inactivated influenza vaccine.

The sample holds a few counts of this clonotype. The rearrangement joins TRBV11-1 to TRBJ2-6, with TRBD1 as a possible D gene (5 bases). CDR3 length: 15 amino acids. The V and J ends lost 7 bases and 1 base respectively, with 11 bases between them. Germline CDR1 and CDR2: SGHAT and FQDESV (reference sequence). CDR3 sequence (DNA): TGTGCCAGCACACGGACACCATCTGGGGCCAACGTCCTGACTTTC. Amino acids: CASTRTPSGANVLTF. The complete variable domain, with remaining parts taken from reference TRBV11-1 and TRBJ2-6, reads EAEVAQSPRYKITEKSQAVAFWCDPISGHATLYWYRQILGQGPELLVQFQDESVVDDSQLPKDRFSAERLKGVDSTLKIQPAELGDSAMYLCASTRTPSGANVLTFGAGSRLTVL.

V usage is TRBV28 and J usage is TRBJ2-5; D might be TRBD1 or TRBD2, each matching 5 bases. The germline CDR1 and CDR2 sequences are MDHEN and SYDVKM. V lost 4 bases, J lost 1 base, and 13 bases lay in between. The CDR3 runs to 15 residues. The CDR3 loop is CASSSLRGGQETQYF. CDR3 coding DNA: TGTGCCAGCAGTTCTCTTCGTGGGGGCCAAGAGACCCAGTACTTC. The complete variable domain, with remaining parts taken from reference TRBV28 and TRBJ2-5, reads DVKVTQSSRYLVKRTGEKVFLECVQDMDHENMFWYRQDPGLGLRLIYFSYDVKMKEKGDIPEGYSVSREKKERFSLILESASTNQTSMYLCASSSLRGGQETQYFGPGTRLLVL.

This clonotype has just a few counts. The rearrangement joins TRBV7-9 to TRBJ1-1, with TRBD1 as a possible D gene (6 bases). Germline V gene data show CDR1 as SEHNR and CDR2 as FQNEAQ (reference sequence). The CDR3 is 16 residues long. V shed 4 bases and J shed 0 bases, with 15 bases lying between them. CDR3 sequence: CASSSGTLPLNTEAFF. CDR3 in DNA: TGTGCCAGCAGCTCGGGGACACTACCCCTGAACACTGAAGCTTTCTTT. Using reference TRBV7-9 and TRBJ1-1 for the parts outside the CDR3, the full variable domain is DTGVSQNPRHKITKRGQNVTFRCDPISEHNRLYWYRQTLGQGPEFLTYFQNEAQLEKSRLLSDRFSAERPKGSFSTLEIQRTEQGDSAMYLCASSSGTLPLNTEAFFGQGTRLTVV.

This clonotype was seen more than once but under ten times. This sequence joins TRBV20-1 and TRBJ2-3; D uncertain. Germline CDR1 and CDR2: DFQATT and SNEGSKA (reference sequence). The CDR3 length is 14 residues. V was cut by 0 bases and J by 3 bases, with 10 bases left in between. The CDR3 is CSARDQSNTDTQYF. DNA of the CDR3: TGCAGTGCTAGAGATCAGAGTAATACAGATACGCAGTATTTT.

V is TRBV10-3 and J is TRBJ2-7; no definite D call. V gave up 2 bases and J gave up 7 bases, with 9 bases separating them. Germline CDR1 is ENHRY and CDR2 is SYGVKD. This CDR3 spans 12 amino acids. CDR3 residues: CAISEAPEEQYF. CDR3 nucleotides: TGTGCCATCAGTGAGGCCCCTGAGGAGCAGTACTTC.

This clonotype was found a few times. This rearrangement joins TRBV5-1 to TRBJ2-3; 13 bases line up with TRBD2. This CDR3 comprises 17 residues. Trimming took 3 bases from V and 2 from J; bases not matched to a gene: 6. Germline loops: CDR1 SGHRS, CDR2 YFSETQ. DNA of the CDR3: TGCGCCAGCAGCTCCGGGACTAGCGGGGATGACACAGATACGCAGTATTTT. This encodes CASSSGTSGDDTDTQYF.

The rearrangement joins TRBV29-1 to TRBJ2-1; 12 positions agree with TRBD2. V shed 4 bases, J shed 10 bases, and the junction held 5 bases outside the gene matches. The germline gives CDR1 SQVTM, CDR2 ANQGSEA. The CDR3 spans 13 residues. As DNA, the CDR3 is TGCAGCGTTGGACTAGCGGGAGAGGGGGAGCAGTTCTTC. Translating it yields CSVGLAGEGEQFF.

The chain joins TRBV6-2 or TRBV6-3 to TRBJ2-5; TRBD2 matches 10 bases. Trimming took 0 bases from V and 5 from J; bases not matched to a gene: 12. CDR3 length: 18 residues. Germline V lookup: CDR1 MNHEY, CDR2 SVGEGT. CDR3 DNA: TGTGCCAGCAGTTACTCGACCACCAGCGGGAGGGCCCGGGAGACCCAGTACTTC. Translation: CASSYSTTSGRARETQYF.

In its sample, this clonotype was seen many times. This sequence joins TRBV20-1 and TRBJ2-3; 7 bases are a match to TRBD1. This CDR3 contains 14 residues. After removal of 3 bases from V and 1 base from J, the junction contained 4 bases not matched to a gene. Germline CDR1 DFQATT, CDR2 SNEGSKA (reference sequence). This CDR3 is CSASRDSRTDTQYF. The CDR3 DNA follows: TGCAGTGCTAGCCGGGACAGCCGCACAGATACGCAGTATTTT.

Only a few counts were recorded for this clonotype. This chain uses TRBV5-1 with TRBJ1-1; no definite D call. Trimming removed 0 bases from V and 3 bases from J, with 9 bases in between. This CDR3 region has 14 residues. Looked up from germline, CDR1 is SGHRS and CDR2 is YFSETQ. The CDR3 loop is CASSLGRQDTEAFF. The CDR3 region has the DNA TGCGCCAGCAGCTTGGGACGGCAGGACACTGAAGCTTTCTTT.

This clonotype was seen a handful of times. The gene calls are TRBV7-2 and TRBJ2-7; D not certain. The CDR3 contains 15 residues. V was trimmed by 3 bases and J by 1 base, leaving 13 bases between them. Per the germline V gene, CDR1 is SGHTA and CDR2 is FQGNSA. Here the CDR3 reads CASSLGPDPSYEQYF. In DNA form, the CDR3 reads TGTGCCAGCAGCTTGGGCCCGGATCCGTCCTACGAGCAGTACTTC.

DNA of the CDR3: TGCAGTGCTAGAGGACAGGATTCTTCTGGGGCCAACGTCCTGACTTTC. Protein sequence: CSARGQDSSGANVLTF. The chain is built from TRBV20-1 and TRBJ2-6; possible D gene TRBD1, 6 bases. Trimming pared 1 base from V and 1 base from J, leaving 11 bases between. This CDR3 is built from 16 residues. Germline assignment: CDR1 DFQATT and CDR2 SNEGSKA (reference sequence).

This clonotype turned up a few times. V and J are TRBV7-3 and TRBJ2-1; no reliable D call. V lost 5 bases, J lost 6 bases, and 11 bases lay in between. Germline lookup yields CDR1 SGHTA and CDR2 FQGTGA. The CDR3 extends over 13 amino acids. The CDR3 nucleotides read TGTGCCAGCAGCCCTCGGGCTAGCAATGAGCAGTTCTTC. Protein product: CASSPRASNEQFF.

In its sample, this clonotype was seen a few times. The chain links TRBV24-1 to TRBJ2-1; no firm D call. Germline CDR1 KGHDR, CDR2 SFDVKD. Trimming shortened V by 3 bases and J by 1 base, and 12 bases separated the two germline ends. The CDR3 has 16 residues. The CDR3 DNA reads as TGTGCCACCAGTGATCGATTGTTTACGTCCTACAATGAGCAGTTCTTC. It codes for CATSDRLFTSYNEQFF.

The chain carries TRBV5-1 and TRBJ2-5, with TRBD1 as a possible D gene (5 bases). Trimming took 0 bases from V and 1 from J, leaving 13 bases between them. The germline V gene encodes CDR1 SGHRS and CDR2 YFSETQ. The CDR3 covers 16 residues. In DNA form, the CDR3 reads TGCGCCAGCAGCTTGGTTGGCGGACACTTCCAAGAGACCCAGTACTTC. It specifies CASSLVGGHFQETQYF.

V is TRBV5-1 and J is TRBJ1-6; D is perhaps TRBD1 (5 bases). CDR1 SGHRS and CDR2 YFSETQ come from the germline V gene. CDR3 length: 21 amino acids. V gave up 1 base and J gave up 8 bases, with 31 bases separating them. The CDR3 here is CASSLNTGVLGRARRDSPLHF. In DNA form, the CDR3 reads TGCGCCAGCAGCTTGAATACGGGGGTCCTGGGGAGGGCCCGCCGCGATTCACCCCTCCACTTT.

This clonotype was recorded a few times. The chain is built from TRBV20-1 and TRBJ1-2; D unresolved. V lost 5 bases and J lost 4, with 11 bases in between. This CDR3 region has 12 residues. In germline, CDR1 is DFQATT, CDR2 SNEGSKA (reference sequence). Here the CDR3 DNA reads TGCAGTGCTTCACCTTCGAGCTATGGCTACACCTTC. It specifies CSASPSSYGYTF.

This clonotype was picked up one time. J is TRBJ2-5 and V is TRBV27, with a possible D match to TRBD1 (7 bases). There are 14 residues in the CDR3. In germline, CDR1 is MNHEY, CDR2 SMNVEV (reference sequence). Deletions cut 5 bases from V and 5 bases from J, with 15 bases between. The CDR3 reads CASSRQGGGETQYF. Here the CDR3 DNA reads TGTGCCAGCAGTCGACAGGGAGGTGGGGAGACCCAGTACTTC.

The gene calls are TRBV24-1 and TRBJ2-5; D possibly uses TRBD1 or TRBD2 (6 bases each). V was cut by 9 bases and J by 4 bases, with 20 bases left in between. There are 15 residues in the CDR3. Per germline, CDR1 KGHDR and CDR2 SFDVKD. The chain's CDR3 is CATRNSGARGETQYF. The CDR3 DNA sequence: TGTGCCACCCGAAATTCGGGGGCGCGGGGAGAGACCCAGTACTTC.

This clonotype was seen more than once but under ten times. V is TRBV12-3 or TRBV12-4 and J is TRBJ2-5; 8 bases line up with TRBD2. CDR3 length: 15 amino acids. V lost 4 bases to trimming and J lost 4 bases; unmatched junction nucleotides: 8. Here the CDR3 DNA reads TGTGCCAGCAGTTCCTGGGGACTAGGGGTAGAGACCCAGTACTTC. Its translation is CASSSWGLGVETQYF.

The V call is TRBV4-1, the J call TRBJ2-2, with 9 bases lining up with TRBD1. The CDR3 is made up of 15 amino acids. Losses at the gene ends were 3 bases for V and 7 bases for J; bases not matched to a gene: 6. Germline CDR1 reads MGHRA; CDR2 reads YSYEKL. In DNA, the CDR3 is TGCGCCAGCAGCCAGAGGACAGGGGCCATCGGGGAGCTGTTTTTT. This gives the protein CASSQRTGAIGELFF.

In its sample, this clonotype was seen a few times. The chain uses TRBV20-1 and TRBJ2-6; a possible D gene is TRBD1 (6 bases). Per germline, CDR1 DFQATT and CDR2 SNEGSKA (reference sequence). V gave up 1 base and J gave up 1 base, with 17 bases separating them. This CDR3 comprises 18 residues. In nucleotides, the CDR3 is TGCAGTGCTAGAGCACAGGGCGCGGGTCGGTCTGGGGCCAACGTCCTGACTTTC. It specifies CSARAQGAGRSGANVLTF.

This sequence joins TRBV4-3 and TRBJ1-2, with 9 bases identical to TRBD1. With V trimmed by 1 base and J by 5 bases, 8 bases remained unmatched. The CDR3 runs 16 residues. Germline CDR1 LGHNA, CDR2 YSLEER. Here the CDR3 DNA reads TGCGCCAGCAGCCAAGTTTCCGGGACAGGGAATTATGGCTACACCTTC. It specifies CASSQVSGTGNYGYTF.

The chain recombines TRBV5-1 with TRBJ2-5, with no clear D. CDR3 size: 14 residues. In germline, CDR1 is SGHRS, CDR2 YFSETQ. The V end was cut by 0 bases, the J end by 4 bases, with 10 bases between. The CDR3 bases are TGCGCCAGCAGCTTGGTCGGTCTCCGAGAGACCCAGTACTTC. It encodes CASSLVGLRETQYF.

This clonotype has only a few counts. This chain links TRBV27 with TRBJ1-2; D unresolved. Looked up from germline, CDR1 is MNHEY and CDR2 is SMNVEV (reference sequence). Trimming stripped 4 bases from V and 3 bases from J, with 9 bases between. The CDR3 spans 13 residues. The CDR3 bases are TGTGCCAGCAGTTCCTCGGGATACTATGGCTACACCTTC. It is translated as CASSSSGYYGYTF.

Details on this clonotype: Mismatch with germline at one junction end may stem from a read error. The rearrangement links TRBV12-3 or TRBV12-4 to TRBJ2-3; perhaps D is TRBD1 or TRBD2 (5 bases each). CDR3 length: 11 amino acids. The CDR3 region has the DNA TGTGCCAGCAGATCAACCGGGACGGGGCATTTT. Translated: CASRSTGTGHF.

This clonotype has only a few counts. The chain has TRBV5-1 and TRBJ2-1, with 16 bases identical to TRBD2. The CDR3 covers 16 residues. Germline V gene sequence: CDR1 SGHRS, CDR2 YFSETQ. V lost 6 bases to trimming and J lost 6 bases; unmatched junction nucleotides: 6. CDR3: CASNIGTSGGANEQFF. The DNA for the CDR3 is TGCGCCAGCAACATAGGGACTAGCGGGGGGGCCAATGAGCAGTTCTTC.

This clonotype was recorded a few times. The rearrangement links TRBV6-2 or TRBV6-3 to TRBJ2-1; D remains ambiguous. Germline V CDR1 and CDR2: MNHEY, SVGEGT. The V end was cut by 4 bases, the J end by 1 base, with 8 bases between. This CDR3 spans 14 amino acids. Here the CDR3 reads CASSSRLSYNEQFF. The CDR3, as DNA: TGTGCCAGCAGTTCGCGACTGTCCTACAATGAGCAGTTCTTC.

This clonotype was observed a handful of times. V and J are TRBV25-1 and TRBJ2-1; tentative D call: TRBD2 (6 bases). V was trimmed by 5 bases and J by 5 bases, leaving 13 bases between them. The CDR3 totals 14 residues. Per the germline V gene, CDR1 is MGHDK and CDR2 is SYGVNS. The CDR3 coding sequence is TGTGCCAGCAGTAGGAGGGGCTGGCACAATGAGCAGTTCTTC. Residues: CASSRRGWHNEQFF.

The V gene is TRBV4-3, the J gene TRBJ2-1; the match to TRBD2 covers 7 bases. V lost 2 bases, J lost 6 bases, and 4 bases stayed unmatched. CDR3 length: 14 residues. Germline assignment: CDR1 LGHNA and CDR2 YSLEER. In nucleotides, the CDR3 is TGCGCCAGCAGCCAACTGGGGGGGGTCAATGAGCAGTTCTTC. Residues: CASSQLGGVNEQFF.